This TCR beta chain was documented in a study of T-cell memory formation after mild COVID-19. The CDR3 contains 12 residues. The germline V gene encodes CDR1 MNHEY and CDR2 SVGAGI. The germline V and J ends were trimmed by 6 bases and 3 bases, with 7 bases remaining between them. In this sample, this clonotype turned up a few times. The antigen is unknown. Study-level findings and limits: Mainly in CM and EM were contracting CD4+ clones; CD8+ were in EMRA. A second wave of clones peaked on day 37, and their SARS-CoV-2 specificity went unconfirmed. Clones shrinking from day 15 to 85 showed even CD4/CD8 mixes; later expanders tilted CD4+.

TCRdb redid the calling of the 5' RACE reads with MiXCR, one entry per CDR3 protein. This table holds 120,000 to 150,000 distinct CDR3 sequences, roughly a fifth found once. The rearrangement joins TRBV6-5 to TRBJ2-3; D gene ambiguous. The sample consisted of PBMCs or a T cell subset sorted from them (not recorded which). The TCR originated in an adult woman who had mild COVID-19 (a few samples of this study predate the infection). Cell type and time point are not known. The CDR3 spells CASSGPTDTQYF. The CDR3 DNA follows: TGTGCCAGCAGCGGACCAACAGATACGCAGTATTTT.